Following are 8 T cell receptor beta chains from one sample sequenced in a study of beta chain features in type 1 diabetes. General study points: Researchers report that Type 1 diabetes patients had moderately but significantly shorter TCRB CDR3s across all four CD4+ subsets.

Their specific antigens are unknown. Every isolated RNA sample was fully reverse transcribed, so sequencing captured expressed TCRB transcripts. Assay: immunoSEQ multiplex PCR; the TCRdb copy retains only in-frame clones and omits some. The sample lists approximately 150,000 clones, roughly 63% occurring once. The sample comprised naive CD4+ T cells from blood. The receptors come from a man aged 25-45 years with type 1 diabetes.

The genes are TRBV9 and TRBJ2-4; TRBD2 aligns across 15 bases. The J segment lost 0 bases and the V segment lost 3 bases, leaving 4 bases of the junction unmatched. From germline, CDR1 is SGDLS and CDR2 YYNGEE. The CDR3 is 18 amino acids. The chain's CDR3 is CASSAGTSGGLAKNIQYF. Here the CDR3 DNA reads TGTGCCAGCAGCGCCGGGACTAGCGGGGGGCTAGCCAAAAACATTCAGTACTTC.

This clone has only a few counts. This chain connects TRBV7-9 to TRBJ2-7, with TRBD1 identical over 7 bases. Germline loops: CDR1 SEHNR, CDR2 FQNEAQ (reference sequence). V gave up 5 bases and J gave up 2 bases; unmatched junction bases: 6. This CDR3 is built from 14 residues. The CDR3, as DNA: TGTGCCAGCAGCCCACCGGGACAGCCCTACGAGCAGTACTTC. Translating gives CASSPPGQPYEQYF.

This clone was found a few times. This chain links TRBV30 with TRBJ1-4; 7 nucleotides line up with TRBD1. The germline gives CDR1 GTSNPN, CDR2 SVGIG (reference sequence). V gave up 0 bases and J gave up 5 bases; unmatched junction bases: 6. This CDR3 has 15 amino acids. CDR3 residues: CAWSVPGTVNEKLFF. The DNA for the CDR3 is TGTGCCTGGAGTGTACCCGGGACAGTGAATGAAAAACTGTTTTTT.

This clone was seen only a few times. The chain has TRBV7-9 and TRBJ2-7; TRBD1 matches at 8 bases. The length of the CDR3 is 15 residues. In germline, CDR1 is SEHNR, CDR2 FQNEAQ (reference sequence). After removal of 2 bases from V and 2 bases from J, the junction contained 5 bases not matched to a gene. The CDR3 is CASSLQGAIPYEQYF. CDR3 nucleotide sequence: TGTGCCAGCAGCTTACAGGGGGCTATTCCCTACGAGCAGTACTTC.

This clone was seen a few times. The chain is built from TRBV29-1 and TRBJ1-1; weak D call: TRBD1 (6 bases). Germline values: CDR1 SQVTM, CDR2 ANQGSEA. The CDR3 extends over 12 amino acids. CDR3 nucleotides: TGCAGTGTGAGCCAGGGGAAAACTGAAGCTTTCTTT. Residues: CSVSQGKTEAFF.

This clone was counted only a few times. The CDR3 DNA follows: TGCAGCGTCCAGGGATCCCGGGACACTGAAGCTTTCTTT. It yields the protein CSVQGSRDTEAFF. V usage is TRBV29-1 and J usage is TRBJ1-1; tentatively, D is TRBD1 (5 bases). V was trimmed by 6 bases and J by 3 bases, leaving 14 bases between them. CDR3 length: 13 residues. CDR1 SQVTM and CDR2 ANQGSEA come from the germline V gene. The complete variable domain, with remaining parts taken from reference TRBV29-1 and TRBJ1-1, reads SAVISQKPSRDICQRGTSLTIQCQVDSQVTMMFWYRQQPGQSLTLIATANQGSEATYESGFVIDKFPISRPNLTFSTLTVSNMSPEDSSIYLCSVQGSRDTEAFFGQGTRLTVV.

The J gene is TRBJ2-5, the V gene TRBV4-1, with 8 bases fitting TRBD2. Trimming removed 8 bases from V and 5 bases from J; junction bases left unmatched: 10. This CDR3 has 14 residues. CDR1 is MGHRA and CDR2 is YSYEKL in the germline V gene. The CDR3: CASRSTGREETQYF. The CDR3 DNA is TGCGCCAGCCGCTCAACCGGGAGGGAGGAGACCCAGTACTTC.

With respect to this clone: Within the sample, other DNA sequences also encode this same CDR3. V and J are TRBV29-1 and TRBJ2-5; no clear D gene. The CDR3 is 10 residues long. The germline V gene has CDR1 SQVTM and CDR2 ANQGSEA. V dropped 7 bases and J dropped 2 bases, with 5 bases sitting between them. In DNA, the CDR3 is TGCAGCGGTGGGCAAGAGACCCAGTACTTC. Translated, it gives CSGGQETQYF.